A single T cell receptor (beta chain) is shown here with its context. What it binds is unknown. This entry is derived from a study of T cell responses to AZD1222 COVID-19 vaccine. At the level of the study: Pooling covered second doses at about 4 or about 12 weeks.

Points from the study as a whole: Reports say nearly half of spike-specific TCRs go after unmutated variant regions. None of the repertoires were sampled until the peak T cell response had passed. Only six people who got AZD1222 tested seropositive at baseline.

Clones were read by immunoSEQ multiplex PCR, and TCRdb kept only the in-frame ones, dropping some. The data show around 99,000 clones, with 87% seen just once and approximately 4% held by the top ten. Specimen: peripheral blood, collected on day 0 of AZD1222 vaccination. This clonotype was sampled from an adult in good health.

The CDR3, as DNA: TGTGCCAGCAGTTACTCGAGGTCACCCCTCCACTTT. Translating gives CASSYSRSPLHF. The gene calls are TRBV6-5 and TRBJ1-6; unclear D gene. Germline values: CDR1 MNHEY, CDR2 SVGAGI. The CDR3 loop spans 12 amino acids. The V end was cut by 0 bases, the J end by 10 bases, with 4 bases between.